This record concerns one T cell receptor beta chain sequence. Its antigen is unidentified. Per germline, CDR1 SGHTA and CDR2 FQGNSA. CDR3 length equals 14 residues. This record comes from a study of T cells expressing NK-cell markers. Study-wide points: Dominance of the CD3+CD56-NKG2C+ fraction by these clonotypes also held in several donors.

TCRdb re-called the 5' RACE reads; one entry per CDR3 protein, DNA not given. This repertoire includes about 390,000 distinct CDR3 sequences. The rearrangement links TRBV7-2 to TRBJ2-5; the TRBD1 assignment by TCRdb is unverifiable without DNA. The TCR comes from a woman between 45 and 65 years old in good health. The sequenced sample was blood T cells: a sorted CD56 or NKG2C T cell subset, CD4+ or CD8+ T cells, or bulk PBMC T cells (not recorded which). CDR3 region: CASSPPGPWQTQYF.